This TCR beta chain was sequenced during a study of Graves' ophthalmopathy and Graves' hyperthyroidism. As the template, RNA transcripts were used to amplify TCR beta CDR3 regions. Second-round multiplex PCR came after first-round RT-PCR with HTBI primers. TCRdb reprocessed the multiplex PCR reads with MiXCR, giving one entry per CDR3 protein. The sample shows hundreds of thousands of distinct CDR3 sequences, just over 40% of them seen only once. With V trimmed by 6 bases and J by 6 bases, 15 bases remained unmatched. The CDR3 loop spans 17 amino acids. The rearrangement links TRBV12-3 or TRBV12-4 to TRBJ2-5, with 11 bases fitting TRBD1. Input material: peripheral blood. The receptor comes from an adult man with Graves' ophthalmopathy. CDR3 DNA sequence: TGTGCCAGCAGGGCCAGGCCGGGGGGGACAGGGGGTCAGACCCAGTACTTC. Its protein product is CASRARPGGTGGQTQYF.